This T cell receptor (beta chain) was captured in a study of shared clonotypes between healthy human individuals. Germline V lookup: CDR1 SGHNT, CDR2 YENEEA. Trimming cost V 5 bases and J 1 base; bases outside gene matches: 9. The CDR3 is 17 amino acids. TCRdb's copy holds only in-frame clones and misses some; the assay was immunoSEQ multiplex PCR. The profile shows around 2,000,000 clones, over 85% of them singletons. The naive CD8 fraction comprised CD45RO-negative cells positively selected for CCR7 and excluded terminally differentiated effector memory CD45RA+ cells. Every contributor of samples was a Caucasian grown-up residing in Nashville, Tennessee.

Sequenced material: naive CD8+ T cells sorted from blood. V gene TRBV11-3 combines with J gene TRBJ2-2; 8 nucleotides align to TRBD1. The sequence was collected from a man between 18 and 29 years old in good health. The CDR3 DNA sequence: TGTGCCAGCAGCCCGTACTTGGGGACAGGGAACACCGGGGAGCTGTTTTTT. Amino acid sequence: CASSPYLGTGNTGELFF.